This T cell receptor beta chain emerged from a study of T cell repertoires in cytomegalovirus infection. Study observations and caveats: The cumulative frequency of public TCR beta families identified carriers of CMV plus the relevant HLA.

A single record per CDR3 protein comes from TCRdb applying MiXCR to the reads. The sample comprises approximately 730,000 distinct CDR3 sequences, around 30% of which are singletons, and over 15% rests with the top ten. About this clonotype itself: Its cognate antigen is unknown.

The CDR3 consists of 13 residues. The germline CDR1 and CDR2 sequences are KGHDR and SFDVKD. The ends were cut back, 2 bases at V and 10 bases at J, with 13 bases in the middle. This receptor was taken from a human donor in good health (CMV status not recorded). Some clones in this sample may be carry-over from other donors' samples. The chain has TRBV24-1 and TRBJ1-1; perhaps TRBD1 as D (5 bases). The sequenced sample was cultured PBMCs, obtained from culture after CMV antigen stimulation. The CDR3 DNA reads as TGTGCCACCAGTGATTCACAAGGGGAGGCAGCTTTCTTT. As protein: CATSDSQGEAAFF.